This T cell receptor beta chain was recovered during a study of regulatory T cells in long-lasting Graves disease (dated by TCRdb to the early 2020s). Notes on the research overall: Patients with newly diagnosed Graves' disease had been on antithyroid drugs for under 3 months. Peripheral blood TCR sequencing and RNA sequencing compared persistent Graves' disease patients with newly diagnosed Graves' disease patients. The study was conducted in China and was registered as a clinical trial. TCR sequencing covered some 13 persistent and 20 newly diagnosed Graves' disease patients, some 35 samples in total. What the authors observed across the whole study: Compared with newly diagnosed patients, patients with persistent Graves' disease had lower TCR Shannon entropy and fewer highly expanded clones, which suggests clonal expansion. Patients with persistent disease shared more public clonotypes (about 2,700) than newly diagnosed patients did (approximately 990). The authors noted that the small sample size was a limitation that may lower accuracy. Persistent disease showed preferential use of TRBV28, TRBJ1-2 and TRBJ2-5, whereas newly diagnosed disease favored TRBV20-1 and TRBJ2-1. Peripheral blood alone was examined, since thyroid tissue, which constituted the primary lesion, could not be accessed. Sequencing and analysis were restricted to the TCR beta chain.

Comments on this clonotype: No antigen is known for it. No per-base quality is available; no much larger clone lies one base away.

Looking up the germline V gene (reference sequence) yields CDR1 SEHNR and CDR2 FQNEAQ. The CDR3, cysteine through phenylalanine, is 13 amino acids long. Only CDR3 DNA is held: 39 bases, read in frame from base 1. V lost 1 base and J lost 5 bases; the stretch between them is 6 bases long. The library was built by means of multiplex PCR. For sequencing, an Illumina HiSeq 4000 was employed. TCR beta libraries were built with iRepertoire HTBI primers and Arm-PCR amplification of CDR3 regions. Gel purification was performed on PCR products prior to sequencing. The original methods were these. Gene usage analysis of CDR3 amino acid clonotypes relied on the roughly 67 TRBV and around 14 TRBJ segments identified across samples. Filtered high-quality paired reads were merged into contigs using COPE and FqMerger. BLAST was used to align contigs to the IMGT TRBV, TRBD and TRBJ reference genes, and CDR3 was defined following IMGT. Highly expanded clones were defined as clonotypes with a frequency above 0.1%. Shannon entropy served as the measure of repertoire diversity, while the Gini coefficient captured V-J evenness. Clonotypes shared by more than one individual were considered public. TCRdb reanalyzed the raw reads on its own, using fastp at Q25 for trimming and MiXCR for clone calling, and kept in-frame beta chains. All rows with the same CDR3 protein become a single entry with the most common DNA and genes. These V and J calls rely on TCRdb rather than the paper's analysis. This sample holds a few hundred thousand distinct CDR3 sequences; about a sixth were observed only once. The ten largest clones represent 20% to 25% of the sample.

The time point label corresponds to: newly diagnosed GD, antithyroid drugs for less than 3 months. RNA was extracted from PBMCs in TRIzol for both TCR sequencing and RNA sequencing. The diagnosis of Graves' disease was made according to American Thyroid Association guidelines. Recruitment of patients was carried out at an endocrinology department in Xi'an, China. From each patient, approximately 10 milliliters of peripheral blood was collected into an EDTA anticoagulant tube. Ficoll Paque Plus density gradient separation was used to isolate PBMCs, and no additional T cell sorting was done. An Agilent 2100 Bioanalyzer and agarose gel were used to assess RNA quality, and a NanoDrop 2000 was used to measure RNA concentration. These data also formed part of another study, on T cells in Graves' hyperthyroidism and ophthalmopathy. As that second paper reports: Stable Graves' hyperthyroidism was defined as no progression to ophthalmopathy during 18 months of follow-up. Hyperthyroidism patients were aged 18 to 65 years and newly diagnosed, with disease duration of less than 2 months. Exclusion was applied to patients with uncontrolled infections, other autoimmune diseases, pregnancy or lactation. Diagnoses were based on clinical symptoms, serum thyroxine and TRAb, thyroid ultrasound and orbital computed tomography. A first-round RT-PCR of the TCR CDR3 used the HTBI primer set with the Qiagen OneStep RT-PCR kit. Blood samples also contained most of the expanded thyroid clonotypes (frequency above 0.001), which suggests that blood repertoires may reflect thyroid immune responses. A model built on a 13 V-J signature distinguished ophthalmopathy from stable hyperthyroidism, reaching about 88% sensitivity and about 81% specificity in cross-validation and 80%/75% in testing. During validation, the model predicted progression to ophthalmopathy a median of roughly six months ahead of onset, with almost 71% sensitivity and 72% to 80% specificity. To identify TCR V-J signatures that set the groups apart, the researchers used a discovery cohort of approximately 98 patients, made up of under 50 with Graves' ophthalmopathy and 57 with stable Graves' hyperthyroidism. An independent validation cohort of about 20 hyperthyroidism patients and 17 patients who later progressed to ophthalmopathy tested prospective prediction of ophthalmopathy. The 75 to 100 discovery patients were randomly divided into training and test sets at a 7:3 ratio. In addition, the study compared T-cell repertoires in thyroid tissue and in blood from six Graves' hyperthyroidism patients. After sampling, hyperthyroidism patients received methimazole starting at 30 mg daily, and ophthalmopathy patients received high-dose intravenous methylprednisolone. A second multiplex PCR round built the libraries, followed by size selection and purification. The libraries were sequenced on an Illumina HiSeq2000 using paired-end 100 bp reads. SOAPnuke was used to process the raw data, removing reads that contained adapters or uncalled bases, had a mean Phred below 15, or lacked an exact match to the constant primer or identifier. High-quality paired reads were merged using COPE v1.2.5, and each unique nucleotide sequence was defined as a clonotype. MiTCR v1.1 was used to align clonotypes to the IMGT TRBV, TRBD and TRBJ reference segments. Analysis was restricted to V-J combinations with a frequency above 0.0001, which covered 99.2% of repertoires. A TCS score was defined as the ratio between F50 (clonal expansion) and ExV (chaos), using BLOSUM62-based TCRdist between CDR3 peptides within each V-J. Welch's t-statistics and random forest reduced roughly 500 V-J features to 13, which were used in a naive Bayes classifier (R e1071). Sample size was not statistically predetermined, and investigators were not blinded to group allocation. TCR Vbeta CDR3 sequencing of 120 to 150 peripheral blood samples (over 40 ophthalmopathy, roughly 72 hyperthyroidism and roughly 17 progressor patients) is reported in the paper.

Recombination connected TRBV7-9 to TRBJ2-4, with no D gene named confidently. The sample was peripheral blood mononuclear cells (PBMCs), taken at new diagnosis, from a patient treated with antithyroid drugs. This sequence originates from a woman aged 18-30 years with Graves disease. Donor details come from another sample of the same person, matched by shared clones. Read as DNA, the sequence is TGTGCCAGCAGCTTAGGACCCGAAAACATTCAGTACTTC. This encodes CASSLGPENIQYF.